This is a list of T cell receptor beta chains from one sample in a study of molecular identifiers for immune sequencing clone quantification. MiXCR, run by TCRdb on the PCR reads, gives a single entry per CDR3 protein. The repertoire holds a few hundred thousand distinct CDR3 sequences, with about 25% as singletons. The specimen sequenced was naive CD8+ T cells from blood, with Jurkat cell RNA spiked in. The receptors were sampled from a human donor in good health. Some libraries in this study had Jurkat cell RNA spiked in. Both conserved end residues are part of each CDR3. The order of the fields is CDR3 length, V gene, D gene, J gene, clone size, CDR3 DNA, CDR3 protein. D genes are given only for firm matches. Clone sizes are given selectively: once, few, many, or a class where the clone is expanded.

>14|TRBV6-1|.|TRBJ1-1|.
TGTGCCAGCAGTGAATCCCCCCTGAACACTGAAGCTTTCTTT
CASSESPLNTEAFF
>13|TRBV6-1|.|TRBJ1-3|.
TGTGCCAGCAGGTCGGGGGGCGGAAACACCATATGTTTT
CASRSGGGNTICF
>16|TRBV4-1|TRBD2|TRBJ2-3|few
TGCGCCAGCAGCCAACTGACTAGCGAAAGCACAGATACGCAGTATTTT
CASSQLTSESTDTQYF
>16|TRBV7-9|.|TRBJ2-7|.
TGTGCCAGCAGCCCGGTAACAAACGACCTTCGGGGCGAGCAGTACTTC
CASSPVTNDLRGEQYF
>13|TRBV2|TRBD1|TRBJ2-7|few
TGTGCCAGCATGACAGGGGGTCGATCCGAGCAGTACTTC
CASMTGGRSEQYF
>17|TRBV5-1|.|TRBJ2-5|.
TGCGCCAGCAGCTTGGGTTACGACGGGCACTGGGAAGAGACCCAGTACTTC
CASSLGYDGHWEETQYF
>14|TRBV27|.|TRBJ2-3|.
TGTGCCAGCCGTACAGGGTACGGGACAGATACGCAGTATTTT
CASRTGYGTDTQYF
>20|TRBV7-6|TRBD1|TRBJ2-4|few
TGTGCCAGCAGCCTTGGGCCCGGGACAGGGGTCGCGTGGGCCAAAAACATTCAGTACTTC
CASSLGPGTGVAWAKNIQYF
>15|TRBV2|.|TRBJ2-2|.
TGTGCCAGCAGGACGGGACCTCCGAACACCGGGGAGCTGTTTTTT
CASRTGPPNTGELFF
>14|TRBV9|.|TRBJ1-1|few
TGTGCCAGCAGCCTGACCGGGGGCGAGGCTGGAGCTTTCTTT
CASSLTGGEAGAFF